The entry below describes one TCR beta chain. This sample was taken from a study of blood T cells in healthy people across ages. Germline V gene lookup returns CDR1 MNHEY and CDR2 SMNVEV (reference sequence). This CDR3 is built from 14 residues. J was trimmed by 2 bases and V by 5 bases; bases with no gene match: 5. For the second PCR, which ran for 7 to 11 cycles, a sample-barcoded 5' primer and a J-beta primer mix were used. TCRdb processed the 5' RACE reads anew with MiXCR; each CDR3 protein has one entry. This table holds 850,000 to 1,000,000 distinct CDR3 sequences, roughly 52% found once. The chain joins TRBV27 to TRBJ2-5; 7 nucleotides agree with TRBD2. This sequence originates from a man aged 25 to 45 in good health. Input material: blood. DNA of the CDR3: TGTGCCAGCAGTGCAGATAGCGGGCAAGAGACCCAGTACTTC. Translation gives CASSADSGQETQYF.